This entry is about one T cell receptor (beta chain). Antigen: not known. The data stem from a study of T cell repertoires in cytomegalovirus infection. Whole-study context: HLA-C-restricted CMV epitopes, recently identified, and well-studied HLA-B-restricted ones were used by the study. An indication of both CMV infection and matching HLA type came from public TCR beta signatures.

The length of the CDR3 is 12 residues. V was clipped by 1 base and J by 10 bases; unmatched bases: 1. CDR1 is SGHTA, CDR2 FQGNSA, per germline. TCRdb processed the reads anew with MiXCR; each CDR3 protein has one entry. The sample holds around 71,000 distinct CDR3 sequences, roughly 22% seen once. The chain carries TRBV7-2 and TRBJ2-1; 7 nucleotides align to TRBD1. Sequenced here: CD8+ T cells from cultured PBMCs, sampled from culture after CMV antigen stimulation. The TCR was taken from a human donor in good health (CMV status not recorded). Some clones in this sample may be carry-over from other donors' samples. CDR3 coding DNA: TGTGCCAGCAGCTTAGGGGGACAGGAGCAGTTCTTC. Its protein product is CASSLGGQEQFF.